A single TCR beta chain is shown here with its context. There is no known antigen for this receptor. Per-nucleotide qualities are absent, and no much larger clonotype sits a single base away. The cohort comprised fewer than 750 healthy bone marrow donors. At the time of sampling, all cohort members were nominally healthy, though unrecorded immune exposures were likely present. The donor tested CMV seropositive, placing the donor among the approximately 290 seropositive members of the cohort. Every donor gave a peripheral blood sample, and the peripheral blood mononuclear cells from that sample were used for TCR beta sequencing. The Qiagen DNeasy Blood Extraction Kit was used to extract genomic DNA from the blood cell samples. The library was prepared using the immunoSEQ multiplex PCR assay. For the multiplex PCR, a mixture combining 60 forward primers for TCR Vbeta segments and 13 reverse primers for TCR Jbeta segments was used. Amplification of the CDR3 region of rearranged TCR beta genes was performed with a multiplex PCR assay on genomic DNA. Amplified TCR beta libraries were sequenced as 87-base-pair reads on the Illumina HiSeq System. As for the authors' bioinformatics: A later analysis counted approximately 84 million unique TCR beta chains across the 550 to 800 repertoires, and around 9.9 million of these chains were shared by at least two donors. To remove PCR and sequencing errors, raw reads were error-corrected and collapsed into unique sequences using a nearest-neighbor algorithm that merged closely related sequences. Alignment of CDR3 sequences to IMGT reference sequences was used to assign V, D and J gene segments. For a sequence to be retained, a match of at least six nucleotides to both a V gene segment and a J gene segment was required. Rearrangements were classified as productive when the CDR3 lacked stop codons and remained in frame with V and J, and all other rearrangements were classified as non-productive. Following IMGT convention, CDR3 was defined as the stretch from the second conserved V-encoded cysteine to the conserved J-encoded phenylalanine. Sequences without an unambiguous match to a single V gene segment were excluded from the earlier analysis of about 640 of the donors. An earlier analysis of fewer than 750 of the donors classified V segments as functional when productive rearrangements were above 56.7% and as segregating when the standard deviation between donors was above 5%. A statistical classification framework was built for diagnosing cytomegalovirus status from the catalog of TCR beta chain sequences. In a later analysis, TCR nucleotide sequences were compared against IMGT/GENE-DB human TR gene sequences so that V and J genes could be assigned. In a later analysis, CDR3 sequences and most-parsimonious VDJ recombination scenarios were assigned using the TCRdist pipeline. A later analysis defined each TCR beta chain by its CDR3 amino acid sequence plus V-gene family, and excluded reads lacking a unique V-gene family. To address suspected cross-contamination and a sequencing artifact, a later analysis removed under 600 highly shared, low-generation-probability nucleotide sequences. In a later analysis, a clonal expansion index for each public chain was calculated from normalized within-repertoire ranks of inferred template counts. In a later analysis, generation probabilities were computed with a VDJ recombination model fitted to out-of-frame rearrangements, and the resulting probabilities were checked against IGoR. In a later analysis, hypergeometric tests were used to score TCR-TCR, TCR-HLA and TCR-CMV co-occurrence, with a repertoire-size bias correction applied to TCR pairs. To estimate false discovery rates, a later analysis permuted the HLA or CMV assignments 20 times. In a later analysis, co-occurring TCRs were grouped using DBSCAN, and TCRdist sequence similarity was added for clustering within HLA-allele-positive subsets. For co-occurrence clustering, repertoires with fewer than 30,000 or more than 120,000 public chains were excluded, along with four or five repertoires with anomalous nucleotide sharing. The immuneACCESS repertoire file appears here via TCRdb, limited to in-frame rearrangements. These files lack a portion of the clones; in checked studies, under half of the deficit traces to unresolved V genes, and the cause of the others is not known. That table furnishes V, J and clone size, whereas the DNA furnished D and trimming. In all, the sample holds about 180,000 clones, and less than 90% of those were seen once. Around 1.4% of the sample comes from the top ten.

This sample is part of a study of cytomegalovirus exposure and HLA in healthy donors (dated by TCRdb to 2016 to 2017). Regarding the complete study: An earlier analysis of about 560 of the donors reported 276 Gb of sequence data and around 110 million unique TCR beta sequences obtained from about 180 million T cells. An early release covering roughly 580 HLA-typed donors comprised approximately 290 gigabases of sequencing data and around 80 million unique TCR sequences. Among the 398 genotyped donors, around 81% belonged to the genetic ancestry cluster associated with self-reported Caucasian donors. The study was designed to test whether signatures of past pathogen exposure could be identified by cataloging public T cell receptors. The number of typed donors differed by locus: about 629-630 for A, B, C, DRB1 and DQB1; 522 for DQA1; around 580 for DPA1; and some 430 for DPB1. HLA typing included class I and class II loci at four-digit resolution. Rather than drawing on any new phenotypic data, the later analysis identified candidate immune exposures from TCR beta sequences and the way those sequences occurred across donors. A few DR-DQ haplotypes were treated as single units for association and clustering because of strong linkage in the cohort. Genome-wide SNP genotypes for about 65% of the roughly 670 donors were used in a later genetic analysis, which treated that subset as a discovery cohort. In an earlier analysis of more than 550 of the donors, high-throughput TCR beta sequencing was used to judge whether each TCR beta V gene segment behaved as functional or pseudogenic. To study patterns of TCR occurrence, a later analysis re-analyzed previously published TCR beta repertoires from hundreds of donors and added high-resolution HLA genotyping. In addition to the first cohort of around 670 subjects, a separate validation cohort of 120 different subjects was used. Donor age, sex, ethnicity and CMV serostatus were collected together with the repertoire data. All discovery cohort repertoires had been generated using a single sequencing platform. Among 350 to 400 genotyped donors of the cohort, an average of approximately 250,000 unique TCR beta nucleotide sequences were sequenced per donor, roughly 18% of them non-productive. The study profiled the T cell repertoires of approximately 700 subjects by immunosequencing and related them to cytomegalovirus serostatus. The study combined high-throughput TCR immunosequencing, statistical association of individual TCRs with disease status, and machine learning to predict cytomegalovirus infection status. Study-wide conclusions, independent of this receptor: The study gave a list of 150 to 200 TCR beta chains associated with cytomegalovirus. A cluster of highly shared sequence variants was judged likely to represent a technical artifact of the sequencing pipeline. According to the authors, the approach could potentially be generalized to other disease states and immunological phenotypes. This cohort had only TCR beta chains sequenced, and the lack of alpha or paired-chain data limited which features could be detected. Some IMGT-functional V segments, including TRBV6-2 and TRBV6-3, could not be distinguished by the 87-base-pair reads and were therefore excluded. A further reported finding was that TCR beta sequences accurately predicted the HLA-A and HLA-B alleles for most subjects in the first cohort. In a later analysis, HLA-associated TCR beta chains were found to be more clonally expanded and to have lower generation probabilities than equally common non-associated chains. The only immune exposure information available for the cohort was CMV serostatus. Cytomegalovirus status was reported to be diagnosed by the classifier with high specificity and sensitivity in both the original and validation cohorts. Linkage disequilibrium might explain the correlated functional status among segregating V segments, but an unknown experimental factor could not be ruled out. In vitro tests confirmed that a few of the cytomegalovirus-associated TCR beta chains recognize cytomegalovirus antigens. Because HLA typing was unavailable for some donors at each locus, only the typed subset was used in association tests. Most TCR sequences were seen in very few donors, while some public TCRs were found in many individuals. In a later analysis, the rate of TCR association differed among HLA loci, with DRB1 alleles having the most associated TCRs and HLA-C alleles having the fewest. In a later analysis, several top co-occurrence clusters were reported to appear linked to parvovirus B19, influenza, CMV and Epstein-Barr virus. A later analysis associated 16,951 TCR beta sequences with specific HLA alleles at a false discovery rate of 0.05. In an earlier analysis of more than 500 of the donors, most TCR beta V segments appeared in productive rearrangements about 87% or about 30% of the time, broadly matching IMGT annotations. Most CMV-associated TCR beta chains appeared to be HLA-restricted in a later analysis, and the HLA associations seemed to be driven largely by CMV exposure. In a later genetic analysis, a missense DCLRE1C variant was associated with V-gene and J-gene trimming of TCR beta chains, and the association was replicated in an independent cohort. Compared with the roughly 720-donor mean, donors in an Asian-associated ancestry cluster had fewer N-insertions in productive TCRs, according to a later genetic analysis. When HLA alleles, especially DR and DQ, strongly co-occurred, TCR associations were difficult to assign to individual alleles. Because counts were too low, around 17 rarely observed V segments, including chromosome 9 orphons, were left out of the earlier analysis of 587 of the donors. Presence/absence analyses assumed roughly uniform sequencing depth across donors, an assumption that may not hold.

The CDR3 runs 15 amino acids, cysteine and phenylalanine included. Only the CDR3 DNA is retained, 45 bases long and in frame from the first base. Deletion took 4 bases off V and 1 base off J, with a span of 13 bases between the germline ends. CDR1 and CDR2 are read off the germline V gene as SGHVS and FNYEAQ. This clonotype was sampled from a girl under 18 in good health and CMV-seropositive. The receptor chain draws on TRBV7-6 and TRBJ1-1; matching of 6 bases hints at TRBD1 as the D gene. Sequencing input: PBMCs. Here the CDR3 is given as CASSSNWDKNTEAFF. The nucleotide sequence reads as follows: TGTGCCAGCAGCTCCAACTGGGACAAGAACACTGAAGCTTTCTTT.